The entry below gives a single T cell receptor (beta chain) sequence along with its context. Germline lookup yields CDR1 LGHNT and CDR2 FRNRAP. The CDR3 contains 11 residues. These data belong to a study of T cells expressing NK-cell markers. The authors generated TCR beta cDNA through 5'RACE template switching with UMIs. TCRdb derives one entry per CDR3 protein from the 5' RACE reads, leaving out DNA. Its listing shows 350,000 to 450,000 distinct CDR3 sequences. The sequence derives from a man aged 18-75 years in good health. The specimen was blood T cells: a sorted CD56 or NKG2C T cell subset, CD4+ or CD8+ T cells, or bulk PBMC T cells (not recorded which). This chain links TRBV12-5 with TRBJ2-7. The CDR3 loop is CASGLNYEQYF.